These T cell receptor beta chains were read from a single sample in a study of regulatory T cells in long-lasting Graves disease. Each CDR3 protein gets one entry after TCRdb re-called the multiplex PCR reads with MiXCR. The sample contains about 290,000 distinct CDR3 sequences, around a fifth of which appear only once. The source material was peripheral blood mononuclear cells (PBMCs), sampled when the disease was refractory, from a patient treated with antithyroid drugs. Receptors were obtained from a female donor with Graves disease. Each CDR3 is given with its conserved first and last residue. Fields, in order: D gene, V gene, J gene, clone size, CDR3 DNA, CDR3 protein. A D gene is named only where the DNA matches it firmly. Clone sizes are given selectively: once, few, many, or a class where the clone is expanded.

d_call: -
v_call: TRBV2
j_call: TRBJ1-4
clone_size: many
cdr3_nt: TGTGCCAGCAGTGAAGAGGGAGTTGAGGGGGAAAAACTGTTTTTT
cdr3_aa: CASSEEGVEGEKLFF

d_call: -
v_call: TRBV7-2
j_call: TRBJ1-2
clone_size: few
cdr3_nt: TGTGCCAGCAGCTTAGACGAGGGGTGGGCAGGCTACACCTTC
cdr3_aa: CASSLDEGWAGYTF

d_call: -
v_call: TRBV5-1
j_call: TRBJ1-1
clone_size: few
cdr3_nt: TGCGCCAGCAGGATAGACAGTGAAGCTTTCTTT
cdr3_aa: CASRIDSEAFF

d_call: -
v_call: TRBV18
j_call: TRBJ2-5
clone_size: -
cdr3_nt: TGTGCCAGCTCACCACCCACGGGGGGCCTACAAGAGACCCAGTACTTC
cdr3_aa: CASSPPTGGLQETQYF

d_call: -
v_call: TRBV28
j_call: TRBJ2-7
clone_size: many
cdr3_nt: TGTGCCAGCAGCTTGCGTGGAAACTCCTACGAGCAGTACTTC
cdr3_aa: CASSLRGNSYEQYF

d_call: -
v_call: TRBV7-9
j_call: TRBJ1-4
clone_size: few
cdr3_nt: TGTGCCAGCAACGGTGCAACTAATGAAAAACTGTTTTTT
cdr3_aa: CASNGATNEKLFF

d_call: TRBD1
v_call: TRBV6-2/TRBV6-3
j_call: TRBJ1-5
clone_size: -
cdr3_nt: TGTGCCAGCAGACCCGACAGGGAGAACCAGCCCCAGCATTTT
cdr3_aa: CASRPDRENQPQHF

d_call: -
v_call: TRBV20-1
j_call: TRBJ2-7
clone_size: -
cdr3_nt: TGCAGTGCTAGAGACGGGGGATATACCTACGAGCAGTACTTC
cdr3_aa: CSARDGGYTYEQYF

d_call: -
v_call: TRBV11-2
j_call: TRBJ2-7
clone_size: few
cdr3_nt: TGTGCCAGCAGCTTAGATTCAGCAACTAGCAGCTCCTACGAGCAGTACTTC
cdr3_aa: CASSLDSATSSSYEQYF

d_call: -
v_call: TRBV5-6
j_call: TRBJ1-2
clone_size: -
cdr3_nt: TGTGCCAGCAGCTTAGTCACTAACTATGGCTACACCTTC
cdr3_aa: CASSLVTNYGYTF

d_call: -
v_call: TRBV4-3
j_call: TRBJ1-4
clone_size: few
cdr3_nt: TGCGCCAGCAGCCAAGATATCACGGTCGAAAAACTGTTTTTT
cdr3_aa: CASSQDITVEKLFF

d_call: TRBD2
v_call: TRBV11-2
j_call: TRBJ2-5
clone_size: many
cdr3_nt: TGTGCCAGCAGCTTAGTACGGGCTAGCGGACAAGAGACCCAGTACTTC
cdr3_aa: CASSLVRASGQETQYF

d_call: TRBD1
v_call: TRBV29-1
j_call: TRBJ1-1
clone_size: -
cdr3_nt: TGCAGGGGGGACAGCTCGAACACTGAAGCTTTCTTT
cdr3_aa: CRGDSSNTEAFF

d_call: -
v_call: TRBV12-3/TRBV12-4
j_call: TRBJ2-7
clone_size: many
cdr3_nt: TGTGCCAGCAGTTACCGGGGGGCGGGAGAGCAGTACTTC
cdr3_aa: CASSYRGAGEQYF

d_call: -
v_call: TRBV12-3/TRBV12-4
j_call: TRBJ1-5
clone_size: many
cdr3_nt: TGTGCCAGCAGTTTGGGGGTCCATCAGCCCCAGCATTTT
cdr3_aa: CASSLGVHQPQHF

d_call: TRBD2
v_call: TRBV7-9
j_call: TRBJ2-3
clone_size: -
cdr3_nt: TGTGCCAGCAGCTTAGCCGGACTAGCGGTCACAGATACGCAGTATTTT
cdr3_aa: CASSLAGLAVTDTQYF

d_call: -
v_call: TRBV3-1
j_call: TRBJ2-7
clone_size: many
cdr3_nt: TGTGCCAGCAGCCACTCAGGGTCCTACGAGCAGTACTTC
cdr3_aa: CASSHSGSYEQYF

d_call: TRBD2
v_call: TRBV28
j_call: TRBJ2-3
clone_size: few
cdr3_nt: TGTGCCAGCAGTCCGAGCCCGGGACTAGGAGCTTTAACGGATACGCAGTATTTT
cdr3_aa: CASSPSPGLGALTDTQYF

d_call: -
v_call: TRBV4-1
j_call: TRBJ1-2
clone_size: -
cdr3_nt: TGCGCCAGCAGCCAAGAACAGTCTAACTATGGCTACACCTTC
cdr3_aa: CASSQEQSNYGYTF

d_call: -
v_call: TRBV3-1
j_call: TRBJ1-1
clone_size: many
cdr3_nt: TGTGCCAGCAGCCAAGTCCGGGACGGCACTGAAGCTTTCTTT
cdr3_aa: CASSQVRDGTEAFF

d_call: -
v_call: TRBV20-1
j_call: TRBJ2-5
clone_size: few
cdr3_nt: TGCAGTGCCGCCGGAAGGGGGAGAGAGGGACAAGAGACCCAGTACTTC
cdr3_aa: CSAAGRGREGQETQYF

d_call: -
v_call: TRBV28
j_call: TRBJ1-1
clone_size: many
cdr3_nt: TGTGCCAGCAGCGCCGTTATGTACACTGAAGCTTTCTTT
cdr3_aa: CASSAVMYTEAFF

d_call: TRBD2
v_call: TRBV9
j_call: TRBJ2-5
clone_size: -
cdr3_nt: TGTGCCAGCAGCGCTAGCGGGAGTACTGAGACCCAGTACTTC
cdr3_aa: CASSASGSTETQYF

d_call: TRBD2
v_call: TRBV20-1
j_call: TRBJ2-5
clone_size: once
cdr3_nt: TGCAGTGCTCCGTACCTTGGACTAGCGGGAGGGCCGGAAGAGACCCAGTACTTC
cdr3_aa: CSAPYLGLAGGPEETQYF

d_call: TRBD1
v_call: TRBV28
j_call: TRBJ1-4
clone_size: many
cdr3_nt: TGTGCCAGCAGGGTTTACAGGGGCGAAAAACTGTTTTTT
cdr3_aa: CASRVYRGEKLFF

d_call: -
v_call: TRBV20-1
j_call: TRBJ1-1
clone_size: many
cdr3_nt: TGCAGTGCCGAGGGACAGAACACTGAAGCTTTCTTT
cdr3_aa: CSAEGQNTEAFF

d_call: TRBD1
v_call: TRBV19
j_call: TRBJ1-1
clone_size: few
cdr3_nt: TGTGCCAGTAGTACGGCAACAGGGGGCCCGGTTACTGAAGCTTTCTTT
cdr3_aa: CASSTATGGPVTEAFF

d_call: -
v_call: TRBV29-1
j_call: TRBJ2-7
clone_size: few
cdr3_nt: TGCAGCGGAAAGGGCAGTACCTACGAGCAGTACTTC
cdr3_aa: CSGKGSTYEQYF

d_call: -
v_call: TRBV2
j_call: TRBJ1-2
clone_size: many
cdr3_nt: TGTGCCAGCAGTGAAGGGGGGGAACAGGGCTATGGCTACACCTTC
cdr3_aa: CASSEGGEQGYGYTF

d_call: -
v_call: TRBV10-3
j_call: TRBJ2-5
clone_size: -
cdr3_nt: TGTGCCATCAGTGAGACCCATGGGGACTTGCTCCAAGAGACCCAGTACTTC
cdr3_aa: CAISETHGDLLQETQYF

d_call: TRBD1
v_call: TRBV18
j_call: TRBJ2-7
clone_size: -
cdr3_nt: TGTGCCAGCTCACTTACGACAGGGTCCTACGAGCAGTACTTC
cdr3_aa: CASSLTTGSYEQYF

d_call: -
v_call: TRBV29-1
j_call: TRBJ1-5
clone_size: -
cdr3_nt: TGCAGCGTTGAAGATTTCATCGGCAATCAGCCCCAGCATTTT
cdr3_aa: CSVEDFIGNQPQHF

d_call: TRBD2
v_call: TRBV7-2
j_call: TRBJ2-3
clone_size: -
cdr3_nt: TGTGCCAGCAGCCTCAGCGGGATCCCCACAGATACGCAGTATTTT
cdr3_aa: CASSLSGIPTDTQYF

d_call: -
v_call: TRBV28
j_call: TRBJ2-7
clone_size: many
cdr3_nt: TGTGCCAGCACAGACCGGCTAGGCTTGTCCTACGAGCAGTACTTC
cdr3_aa: CASTDRLGLSYEQYF

d_call: -
v_call: TRBV6-6
j_call: TRBJ2-2
clone_size: many
cdr3_nt: TGTGCCAGCAGTTACTCGGGTTCCAGGACCACCGGGGAGCTGTTTTTT
cdr3_aa: CASSYSGSRTTGELFF

d_call: -
v_call: TRBV11-2
j_call: TRBJ2-2
clone_size: few
cdr3_nt: TGTGCCAGCAGCTTATGGGCGGACACCGGGGAGCTGTTTTTT
cdr3_aa: CASSLWADTGELFF

d_call: -
v_call: TRBV10-3
j_call: TRBJ2-6
clone_size: -
cdr3_nt: TGTGCCATCAGTGAACTCTCGGCTGGGGCCAACGTCCTGACTTTC
cdr3_aa: CAISELSAGANVLTF

d_call: TRBD2
v_call: TRBV2
j_call: TRBJ2-7
clone_size: few
cdr3_nt: TGTGCCAGCCCACCCAGAGCGGGAGGGCCGGGATACGAGCAGTACTTC
cdr3_aa: CASPPRAGGPGYEQYF

d_call: -
v_call: TRBV6-1
j_call: TRBJ1-2
clone_size: many
cdr3_nt: TGTGCCAGCAGCTTCTTAGGACGGACGATCTATGGCTACACCTTC
cdr3_aa: CASSFLGRTIYGYTF

d_call: -
v_call: TRBV28
j_call: TRBJ1-5
clone_size: many
cdr3_nt: TGTGCCAGCAGTTCAGGGAGCGGCAATCAGCCCCAGCATTTT
cdr3_aa: CASSSGSGNQPQHF

d_call: -
v_call: TRBV7-2
j_call: TRBJ2-7
clone_size: many
cdr3_nt: TGTGCCAGCAGCAAAGCCTACGAGCAGTACTTC
cdr3_aa: CASSKAYEQYF

d_call: -
v_call: TRBV5-8
j_call: TRBJ1-5
clone_size: -
cdr3_nt: TGTGCCAGCGGAGGGAGGGGTCAGCCCCAGCATTTT
cdr3_aa: CASGGRGQPQHF

d_call: TRBD1
v_call: TRBV10-3
j_call: TRBJ2-7
clone_size: -
cdr3_nt: TGTGCCATCAGTGAGACAGGGGTTACCTACGAGCAGTACTTC
cdr3_aa: CAISETGVTYEQYF

d_call: -
v_call: TRBV12-3/TRBV12-4
j_call: TRBJ1-5
clone_size: few
cdr3_nt: TGTGCCAGCAGTTACGACAGGTGGGATCAGCCCCAGCATTTT
cdr3_aa: CASSYDRWDQPQHF

d_call: -
v_call: TRBV10-3
j_call: TRBJ1-6
clone_size: few
cdr3_nt: TGTGCCATCAGTGAGGACGGTCTGGACTCACCCCTCCACTTT
cdr3_aa: CAISEDGLDSPLHF

d_call: -
v_call: TRBV7-9
j_call: TRBJ1-3
clone_size: few
cdr3_nt: TGTGCCAGCAGCTTAGCCCCTGGAAACACCATATATTTT
cdr3_aa: CASSLAPGNTIYF